Listed below are T cell receptor beta chains from one sample, sequenced in a study of cytomegalovirus exposure and HLA in healthy donors. Profiling relied on immunoSEQ multiplex PCR, and the TCRdb table lists in-frame clones only, not all of them. The profile shows some 59,000 clones, 75% to 90% of them singletons. Input material: PBMCs. These receptors originate from a woman younger than 30 in good health and CMV-seronegative. CDR3s include the opening cysteine and the closing phenylalanine or tryptophan. The order of the fields is J gene, D gene, V gene, clone size, CDR3 DNA, CDR3 protein. D genes are given only for firm matches. Only some rows state a clone size, as once, few, many or a class for expanded clones.

TRBJ2-5	NA	TRBV19	NA	TGTGCCAGCCGGGACTTCCAAGAGACCCAGTACTTC	CASRDFQETQYF
TRBJ1-2	NA	TRBV1	NA	TGCACCAGCAGCCCGGGACAGTACTATGGCTACACCTTC	CTSSPGQYYGYTF
TRBJ1-5	NA	TRBV19	NA	TGTGCCAGTGGGGGGTTCAATCAGCCCCAGCATTTT	CASGGFNQPQHF
TRBJ1-2	NA	TRBV7-8	few	TGTGCCAGCAGCGAACCGACAGTTTCTTCTGGCTACACCTTC	CASSEPTVSSGYTF
TRBJ2-3	NA	TRBV6-1	NA	TGTGCCAGCAGTGAGAGGACAGCTAGCACAGATACGCAGTATTTT	CASSERTASTDTQYF
TRBJ2-2	TRBD2	TRBV30	NA	TGTGCCTGGAGGACTAGCGGCGGGGAGCTGTTTTTT	CAWRTSGGELFF
TRBJ2-3	TRBD2	TRBV9	NA	TGTGCCAGCAGCGCCCGGGGGGGGTCGGGTTGGTCTAGCACAGATACGCAGTATTTT	CASSARGGSGWSSTDTQYF
TRBJ1-2	NA	TRBV5-6	NA	TGTGCCAGCAGCTTGAGGGGCAACTATGGCTACACCTTC	CASSLRGNYGYTF
TRBJ2-7	NA	TRBV5-6	NA	TGTGCCAGCGGCTACCGTGGGGGGTACGAGCAGTACTTC	CASGYRGGYEQYF
TRBJ1-5	NA	TRBV28	NA	TGTGCCAGCAGCGGACACACGAATCAGCCCCAGCATTTT	CASSGHTNQPQHF
TRBJ2-7	NA	TRBV6-6	few	TGTGCCAGCAGTTCGGCGAGACAAACCTACGAGCAGTACTTC	CASSSARQTYEQYF
TRBJ2-2	TRBD2	TRBV5-1	NA	TGCGCCAGCAAGGTAGCGGGGGCGAACGGGGAGCTGTTTTTT	CASKVAGANGELFF
TRBJ2-7	TRBD1	TRBV6-1	NA	TGTGCCAGCAGTTCCGGGACAGGGGTGATCGAGCAGTACTTC	CASSSGTGVIEQYF
TRBJ2-1	TRBD2	TRBV27	NA	TGTGCCAGCAGTTTACGGGCGGGGGGGCCCAATGAGCAGTTCTTC	CASSLRAGGPNEQFF
TRBJ1-5	NA	TRBV7-9	NA	TGTGCCAGCAGCCTCCCCGGAGGCAATCAGCCCCAGCATTTT	CASSLPGGNQPQHF
TRBJ2-1	NA	TRBV18	once	TGTGCCAGCTCACCATTCACAGGACGTTCTAATGAGCAGTTCTTC	CASSPFTGRSNEQFF
TRBJ2-3	TRBD2	TRBV6-5	NA	TGTGCCAGCAGTTGTCCGGGCGGGAGGTTGGAAGATACGCAGTATTTT	CASSCPGGRLEDTQYF
TRBJ2-5	NA	TRBV21-1	once	TGTGCCAGCAGCAAAAAATGCGGGGTTGACCGGGAGACCCAGTACTTC	CASSKKCGVDRETQYF
TRBJ1-5	TRBD1	TRBV20-1	NA	TGCAGTGCAGGACAGGGGAGGAATTTT	CSAGQGRNF
TRBJ2-5	NA	TRBV28	NA	TGTGCCAGCAGTTCCCTTTGGACCCAGTACTTC	CASSSLWTQYF
TRBJ1-1	TRBD1	TRBV14	few	TGTGCCAGCAGCACCCTTACAGGGGGAGGTGAAGCTTTCTTT	CASSTLTGGGEAFF
TRBJ1-1	TRBD1	TRBV18	NA	TGTGCCAGCTCACCCATAACAGGGGATGCCACTGAAGCTTTCTTT	CASSPITGDATEAFF
TRBJ1-5	NA	TRBV7-9	NA	TGTGCCAGCAGCTTAGCGGACGGGGGGGGGAATCAGCCCCAGCATTTT	CASSLADGGGNQPQHF
TRBJ2-1	TRBD2	TRBV7-8	NA	TGTGCCAGCAGCCCGCGAAGCGGGGGGTCCTACAATGAGCAGTTCTTC	CASSPRSGGSYNEQFF
TRBJ2-1	NA	TRBV7-8	NA	TGTGCCAGCAGCTCGAACGTCGGCTACAATGAGCAGTTCTTC	CASSSNVGYNEQFF
TRBJ2-7	NA	TRBV5-1	NA	TGCGCCAGCAGCTTGAACCGCGGCGGACATGGGTCCTACGAGCAGTACTTC	CASSLNRGGHGSYEQYF
TRBJ1-2	NA	TRBV28	NA	TGTGCCAGCAGTTTATCGGGGTATGGCTACACCTTC	CASSLSGYGYTF
TRBJ2-6	NA	TRBV4-2	NA	TGTGCCAGCAGCCAAAATTATGGGAGGAGCTCTGGGGCCAACGTCCTGACTTTC	CASSQNYGRSSGANVLTF
TRBJ1-5	NA	TRBV4-2	NA	TGTGCCAGCAGCCAAGAAGGGGGGGGGAGTCAGCCCCAGCATTTT	CASSQEGGGSQPQHF
TRBJ2-7	NA	TRBV9	NA	TGTGCCAGCAGCGCTGGGGGGGCGGGCTACGAGCAGTACTTC	CASSAGGAGYEQYF
TRBJ2-7	TRBD1	TRBV28	NA	TGTGCCAGCAAAACCAAACAGGGGGCTATCAACGAGCAGTACTTC	CASKTKQGAINEQYF
TRBJ1-1	NA	TRBV7-8	NA	TGTGCCAGCAGCTTACAGTTTATCTCTGAAGCTTTCTTT	CASSLQFISEAFF
TRBJ1-1	NA	TRBV5-1	NA	TGCGCCAGCAGCCGTCTAATGGACAGGAACACTGAAGCTTTCTTT	CASSRLMDRNTEAFF
TRBJ2-1	TRBD2	TRBV4-2	NA	TGTGCCAGCAGCCGGCTAGCGGCCGATGAGCAGTTCTTC	CASSRLAADEQFF
TRBJ2-1	TRBD2	TRBV28	NA	TGTGCCGCAAGGGGCGGGAGCTCCTACAATGAGCAGTTCTTC	CAARGGSSYNEQFF
TRBJ1-5	NA	TRBV7-8	NA	TGTGCCAGCAGCTTACAGGTAACAATCAATCAGCCCCAGCATTTT	CASSLQVTINQPQHF
TRBJ2-5	NA	TRBV19	NA	TGTGCCAGTAGTATCCGGGGCCAAGAGACCCAGTACTTC	CASSIRGQETQYF
TRBJ2-1	NA	TRBV4-3	NA	TGCGCCAGCAGCCAAGACTCTGATGAGCAGTTCTTC	CASSQDSDEQFF
TRBJ1-1	NA	TRBV21-1	NA	TGTGCCAGCAGCAAAGCAAGGTTAACAGGGTTTGGAAACACTGAAGCTTTCTTT	CASSKARLTGFGNTEAFF
TRBJ2-1	TRBD1	TRBV19	NA	TGTGCCAGTAGTATACAGGGGGCGGTCGCCAATGAGCAGTTCTTC	CASSIQGAVANEQFF
TRBJ2-5	NA	TRBV7-7	NA	TGTGCTAGCAGCTCCGTGGCGGTAGAGACCCAGTACTTC	CASSSVAVETQYF
TRBJ2-4	TRBD2	TRBV25-1	NA	TGTGCCAGCAGTCAGCCTAGCGGGAGTGGTGGGATTCAGTACTTC	CASSQPSGSGGIQYF
TRBJ1-2	TRBD1	TRBV15	once	TGTGCCACCAGCAGCAGGGACAGTAACTATGGCTACACCTTC	CATSSRDSNYGYTF
TRBJ2-5	TRBD1	TRBV7-9	NA	TGTGCCAGCAAAAATGACAGGGAACGAGAGACCCAGTACTTC	CASKNDRERETQYF
TRBJ1-5	NA	TRBV15	NA	TGTGCCACCAGCACTCCGGGAGAATATCAGCCCCAGCATTTT	CATSTPGEYQPQHF
TRBJ2-7	NA	TRBV4-3	NA	TGCGCCAGCAGCCAAGAGCGAGGCTACGAGCAGTACTTC	CASSQERGYEQYF
TRBJ1-2	TRBD1	TRBV4-1	NA	TGCGCCAGCAGCCAAATGGGACAGGGATCACCCTACGGCTACACCTTC	CASSQMGQGSPYGYTF
TRBJ1-2	NA	TRBV7-9	NA	TGTGCCAGCAGCTCCCCCGAGGGCTTCGGTGGCTACACCTTC	CASSSPEGFGGYTF
TRBJ2-2	NA	TRBV7-8	NA	TGTGCCAGCAGCTTCGACTGGCCCGAGGCCGGGGAGCTGTTTTTT	CASSFDWPEAGELFF
TRBJ2-1	NA	TRBV19	NA	TGTGCCAGTAGTAGATCTATCTACAATGAGCAGTTCTTC	CASSRSIYNEQFF
TRBJ2-4	TRBD2	TRBV2	NA	TGTGCCAGCAGTAGTAGCGGGGGACTTGTAGCCAAAAACATTCAGTACTTC	CASSSSGGLVAKNIQYF
TRBJ2-7	TRBD2	TRBV7-2	NA	TGTGCCAGCAGCTTAGATGGGACTAGCGGGACCTACGAGCAGTACTTC	CASSLDGTSGTYEQYF
TRBJ2-5	TRBD2	TRBV7-3	NA	TGTGCCAGCAGCTTAACAGGCAGGGAGGGGACCCAGTACTTC	CASSLTGREGTQYF
TRBJ2-2	TRBD2	TRBV7-8	NA	TGTGCCAGCAGCTCTATAGCGGGAGTGACCCCCGGGGAGCTGTTTTTT	CASSSIAGVTPGELFF
TRBJ1-4	TRBD1	TRBV10-2	NA	TGCGCCAGCTGCGGACAGGGGGGAGAAAAACTGTTTTTT	CASCGQGGEKLFF
TRBJ2-7	TRBD1	TRBV5-1	NA	TGCGCCAGCAGCCCCGCCGGGACAGAAGGGCAGTACTTC	CASSPAGTEGQYF
TRBJ1-5	NA	TRBV2	NA	TGTGCCAGCAGTGAAGGACAGATCCAGCCCCAGCATTTT	CASSEGQIQPQHF
TRBJ1-1	NA	TRBV28	NA	TGTGCCAGCAGTATGAGGGGGGGTGTGAACACTGAAGCTTTCTTT	CASSMRGGVNTEAFF
TRBJ2-2	NA	TRBV6-6	NA	TGTGCCAGCAGCCTCTTCAGAACGAACACCGGGGAGCTGTTTTTT	CASSLFRTNTGELFF
TRBJ1-2	TRBD1	TRBV7-9	NA	TGTGCCAGCAGCATAAGAGACAGGGAGGATGGCTACACCTTC	CASSIRDREDGYTF